Following are 31 T cell receptor beta chains from one sample sequenced in a study of blood T cell repertoires in COVID-19. Assay: immunoSEQ multiplex PCR; the TCRdb copy retains only in-frame clones and omits some. The sample has 250,000 to 300,000 clones; around 89% are singletons. The source material was PBMCs or T cells enriched from blood (not recorded which). The receptor set was obtained from a man aged 35-49 years who had recovered from COVID-19.

V and J are TRBV28 and TRBJ1-5; a weak D match, TRBD1 (5 bases). Germline CDR1 and CDR2: MDHEN and SYDVKM. The length of the CDR3 is 14 residues. The germline V and J ends were trimmed by 2 bases and 7 bases, with 12 bases remaining between them. The CDR3: CASSLGRRDQPQHF. CDR3 DNA sequence: TGTGCCAGCAGTTTAGGGCGGAGGGACCAGCCCCAGCATTTT. Looking up the rest from reference TRBV28 and TRBJ1-5 gives the full variable domain: DVKVTQSSRYLVKRTGEKVFLECVQDMDHENMFWYRQDPGLGLRLIYFSYDVKMKEKGDIPEGYSVSREKKERFSLILESASTNQTSMYLCASSLGRRDQPQHFGDGTRLSIL.

In this sample, this clone turned up once. The chain couples TRBV7-7 to TRBJ2-5; 12 bases are shared with TRBD2. The CDR3 spans 15 residues. The germline V gene encodes CDR1 SSHAT and CDR2 FNYEAQ (reference sequence). V was clipped by 8 bases and J by 7 bases; unmatched bases: 11. CDR3 DNA sequence: TGTGCCAGCGCTCGGACTAGCGGGGACAAAGCGACCCAGTACTTC. Residues: CASARTSGDKATQYF.

This sequence joins TRBV28 and TRBJ2-3, with D unclear. V lost 3 bases, J lost 2 bases, and 9 bases lay in between. Germline CDR1 reads MDHEN; CDR2 reads SYDVKM. The CDR3 loop spans 14 amino acids. The CDR3 region is CASSLSQFTDTQYF. CDR3 nucleotide sequence: TGTGCCAGCAGTTTGTCCCAGTTCACAGATACGCAGTATTTT.

The V call is TRBV6-2 or TRBV6-3, the J call TRBJ1-5; 8 bases fit TRBD1. V trimming: 5 bases; J trimming: 2 bases; junction bases outside the gene matches: 5. The CDR3 loop spans 15 amino acids. CDR1 MNHEY and CDR2 SVGEGT come from the germline V gene. CDR3 nucleotides: TGTGCCAGCAGTACAGGGGGAGGTGGCAATCAGCCCCAGCATTTT. Its translation is CASSTGGGGNQPQHF.

V gene TRBV6-5 combines with J gene TRBJ1-6, with TRBD1 matching 7 bases. From germline, CDR1 is MNHEY and CDR2 SVGAGI. The J segment lost 7 bases and the V segment lost 6 bases, leaving 6 bases of the junction unmatched. The CDR3 is 14 amino acids. CDR3 region: CASRKTGDNSPLHF. CDR3 sequence (DNA): TGTGCCAGCAGGAAAACAGGGGACAATTCACCCCTCCACTTT.

V gene TRBV3-1 (or the pseudogene TRBV3-2) combines with J gene TRBJ2-3, with D perhaps TRBD2 (6 bases). The CDR3 contains 14 residues. Germline CDR1 reads LGHDT; CDR2 reads YNNKEL (reference sequence). V was shortened by 1 base and J by 4 bases, with 9 bases between the two germline ends. The CDR3 DNA reads TGTGCCAGCAGCCAAGGGCGGGGCGCAGATACGCAGTATTTT. Translating gives CASSQGRGADTQYF.

The CDR3 bases are TGTGCCAGCAGCCGGGACAGTTCGGTCGGAAACACCATATATTTT. This encodes CASSRDSSVGNTIYF. V and J are TRBV5-8 and TRBJ1-3, with 7 bases lining up with TRBD1. The V gene end was trimmed by 4 bases and the J gene end by 4 bases; junction bases not matched to a gene: 8. Per the germline V gene, CDR1 is SGHTS and CDR2 is YDEGEE. This CDR3 is 15 amino acids long.

This chain links TRBV5-6 with TRBJ1-6; 8 bases line up with TRBD1. This CDR3 contains 15 residues. Trimming removed 4 bases from V and 9 bases from J; junction bases left unmatched: 9. Germline values: CDR1 SGHDT, CDR2 YYEEEE. The CDR3 DNA reads as TGTGCCAGCAGCCTCGTGGGACAGGTTTTTTCACCCCTCCACTTT. This gives the protein CASSLVGQVFSPLHF. The complete variable domain, with remaining parts taken from reference TRBV5-6 and TRBJ1-6, reads DAGVTQSPTHLIKTRGQQVTLRCSPKSGHDTVSWYQQALGQGPQFIFQYYEEEERQRGNFPDRFSGHQFPNYSSELNVNALLLGDSALYLCASSLVGQVFSPLHFGNGTRLTVT.

This CDR3 is CASRLAGGETQYF. Written as DNA, the CDR3 is TGTGCCAGCAGACTAGCGGGAGGGGAGACCCAGTACTTC. This sequence joins TRBV19 and TRBJ2-5; 14 bases match TRBD2. Germline values: CDR1 LNHDA, CDR2 SQIVND (reference sequence). This CDR3 is 13 amino acids long. V shed 9 bases, J shed 5 bases, and the junction held 2 bases outside the gene matches.

The gene calls are TRBV24-1 and TRBJ2-3; 7 bases align to TRBD1. Germline V gene lookup returns CDR1 KGHDR and CDR2 SFDVKD. V was clipped by 1 base and J by 2 bases; unmatched bases: 8. The CDR3 sequence is 17 residues long. CDR3 sequence (DNA): TGTGCCACCAGTGATTTCTCCCTACAGGGGTTCACAGATACGCAGTATTTT. As protein: CATSDFSLQGFTDTQYF.

V is TRBV5-1 and J is TRBJ1-6, with TRBD1 matching over 8 bases. This CDR3 spans 14 amino acids. V shed 4 bases, J shed 6 bases, and the junction held 3 bases outside the gene matches. From germline, CDR1 is SGHRS and CDR2 YFSETQ. In nucleotides, the CDR3 is TGCGCCAGCAGCCAACAGGGGGGTAATTCACCCCTCCACTTT. It yields the protein CASSQQGGNSPLHF.

There are a few counts of this clone. The chain has TRBV3-1 (or the pseudogene TRBV3-2) and TRBJ2-1, with 8 bases matching TRBD2. Trimming removed 2 bases from V and 9 bases from J; junction bases left unmatched: 12. Looked up from germline, CDR1 is LGHDT and CDR2 is YNNKEL (reference sequence). The CDR3 is 16 amino acids. The CDR3 DNA reads as TGTGCCAGCAGCCAAAGAGGGGGGACTAGTTTCCGTGAGCAGTTCTTC. Its translation: CASSQRGGTSFREQFF.

In this sample, this clone turned up once. This CDR3 is CASSRGPGTDSYEQYF. CDR3 nucleotides: TGTGCCAGCAGCCGAGGCCCCGGGACAGATTCCTACGAGCAGTACTTC. The chain has TRBV7-8 and TRBJ2-7; 7 nucleotides agree with TRBD1. The CDR3 spans 16 residues. V lost 5 bases, J lost 1 base, and 11 bases stayed unmatched. Germline CDR1 is SGHVS and CDR2 is FQNEAQ.

V gene TRBV6-5 combines with J gene TRBJ2-5, with D perhaps TRBD2 (6 bases). V lost 6 bases and J 4 bases, leaving 18 bases between the germline ends. Germline CDR1 and CDR2: MNHEY and SVGAGI. This CDR3 is 15 amino acids long. CDR3 protein: CASSLTSPWGETQYF. The CDR3 DNA follows: TGTGCCAGCAGCCTCACTAGCCCCTGGGGAGAGACCCAGTACTTC.

This sequence joins TRBV13 and TRBJ2-2; TRBD1 matches 9 bases. Losses at the gene ends were 3 bases for V and 4 bases for J; bases not matched to a gene: 3. The length of the CDR3 is 15 residues. Germline V lookup: CDR1 PRHDT, CDR2 FYEKMQ (reference sequence). CDR3 sequence (DNA): TGTGCCAGCAGCTTCACAGGGGGCTTCACCGGGGAGCTGTTTTTT. This translates into CASSFTGGFTGELFF.

This chain connects TRBV19 to TRBJ1-2; tentatively, D is TRBD1 (5 bases). V lost 7 bases and J lost 4, with 16 bases in between. Germline CDR1 LNHDA, CDR2 SQIVND (reference sequence). This CDR3 is built from 14 residues. CDR3 DNA sequence: TGTGCCAGTACCCCAGGGTTCCAGGGCTATGGCTACACCTTC. This encodes CASTPGFQGYGYTF.

V gene TRBV7-3 combines with J gene TRBJ2-7, with D tentatively TRBD1 (6 bases). Trimming pared 5 bases from V and 2 bases from J, leaving 13 bases between. This CDR3 is built from 14 residues. In germline, CDR1 is SGHTA, CDR2 FQGTGA. For the CDR3, the DNA is TGTGCCAGCAGCCCACCCGGACAGCCCTACGAGCAGTACTTC. It translates to CASSPPGQPYEQYF.

The chain joins TRBV25-1 to TRBJ1-6; D might be TRBD1 (5 bases). Germline lookup yields CDR1 MGHDK and CDR2 SYGVNS. The CDR3 extends over 13 amino acids. V lost 6 bases and J lost 7, with 10 bases in between. CDR3 amino acids: CASSRVVNSPLHF. CDR3 in DNA: TGTGCCAGCAGCAGGGTAGTAAATTCACCCCTCCACTTT. Using reference TRBV25-1 and TRBJ1-6 for the parts outside the CDR3, the full variable domain is EADIYQTPRYLVIGTGKKITLECSQTMGHDKMYWYQQDPGMELHLIHYSYGVNSTEKGDLSSESTVSRIRTEHFPLTLESARPSHTSQYLCASSRVVNSPLHFGNGTRLTVT.

The chain combines TRBV7-8 with TRBJ2-5, with 8 bases that match TRBD2. The CDR3 contains 16 residues. The germline CDR1 and CDR2 sequences are SGHVS and FQNEAQ. The ends lost 6 bases at V and 0 bases at J; junction bases unmatched: 9. This chain's CDR3 is CASRRLLAENQETQYF. CDR3 nucleotide sequence: TGTGCCAGCAGGAGATTACTAGCGGAAAACCAAGAGACCCAGTACTTC.

In DNA form, the CDR3 reads TGTGCCAGCACGGGGGGGACAGGGGACACCGGGGAGCTGTTTTTT. It encodes CASTGGTGDTGELFF. The chain joins TRBV2 to TRBJ2-2; 10 bases are shared with TRBD1. The trim removed 7 bases at V and 3 bases at J, leaving 5 bases unmatched. The germline CDR1 and CDR2 sequences are SNHLY and FYNNEI. The CDR3 has 15 residues.

The rearrangement links TRBV5-4 to TRBJ2-5; 13 nucleotides align to TRBD2. Looked up from germline, CDR1 is SGHNT and CDR2 is YYREEE (reference sequence). The CDR3 totals 15 residues. V shed 1 base and J 5 bases; nucleotides not matched to a gene: 2. In DNA form, the CDR3 reads TGTGCCAGCAGCTTGAGACTAGCGGGAGGTGAGACCCAGTACTTC. Translation gives CASSLRLAGGETQYF.

This chain joins TRBV2 and TRBJ2-1; the match to TRBD2 covers 9 bases. Germline CDR1 is SNHLY and CDR2 is FYNNEI. CDR3 size: 14 residues. V gave up 9 bases and J gave up 3 bases; unmatched junction bases: 6. CDR3 sequence reads: CASFSGGGYNEQFF. CDR3 sequence (DNA): TGTGCCAGTTTTAGCGGGGGCGGCTACAATGAGCAGTTCTTC.

The V and J genes are TRBV2 and TRBJ1-2; D is uncertain. Germline lookup yields CDR1 SNHLY and CDR2 FYNNEI. The germline V and J ends were trimmed by 8 bases and 2 bases, with 18 bases remaining between them. The CDR3 covers 15 residues. The CDR3 here is CASQNSDSLNYGYTF. The CDR3 DNA is TGTGCCAGCCAAAATTCGGACTCACTGAACTATGGCTACACCTTC.

This clone was detected once. V is TRBV12-5 and J is TRBJ2-3, with 7 positions matching TRBD1. Germline CDR1 LGHNT, CDR2 FRNRAP. The CDR3 is 16 amino acids. Trimming cost V 4 bases and J 0 bases; bases outside gene matches: 7. The CDR3 protein is CASGSGTGASTDTQYF. CDR3 DNA sequence: TGTGCTAGTGGTTCCGGCACAGGGGCCAGCACAGATACGCAGTATTTT.

This chain uses TRBV6-5 with TRBJ2-7, with D possibly being TRBD1 (6 bases). With 6 bases removed from V and 2 bases from J, the gap between germline ends came to 11 bases. Germline assignment: CDR1 MNHEY and CDR2 SVGAGI. CDR3 length: 13 amino acids. The CDR3 here is CASRWTETYEQYF. CDR3 DNA: TGTGCCAGCAGATGGACAGAGACCTACGAGCAGTACTTC.

The CDR3 loop reads CASSPRRDVTYEQYF. As DNA, the CDR3 is TGTGCCAGCAGCCCCCGGCGGGATGTCACCTACGAGCAGTACTTC. The J gene is TRBJ2-7, the V gene TRBV7-8, with a tentative D call TRBD2 (6 bases). Per germline, CDR1 SGHVS and CDR2 FQNEAQ. This CDR3 contains 15 residues. The V end lost 5 bases, the J end lost 2 bases, and 16 bases lay between the germline ends.

This chain joins TRBV5-1 and TRBJ2-1; 9 bases are a match to TRBD1. The CDR3 is 13 residues long. Per germline, CDR1 SGHRS and CDR2 YFSETQ. J was trimmed by 12 bases and V by 0 bases; bases with no gene match: 4. The CDR3 bases are TGCGCCAGCAGCTTGGAGAACAGGGGGCGGCAGTTCTTC. Residues: CASSLENRGRQFF.

This clone was counted once. Written as DNA, the CDR3 is TGTGCCAGCAGCTATTTGGAGGGGCGTGATGGCTACACCTTC. Protein product: CASSYLEGRDGYTF. V gene TRBV6-5 combines with J gene TRBJ1-2, with D possibly TRBD1 on 5 matching bases. The CDR3 is 14 amino acids. CDR1 and CDR2 from the germline V gene are MNHEY and SVGAGI. The ends were cut back, 6 bases at V and 6 bases at J, with 17 bases in the middle.

The chain is built from TRBV6-2 or TRBV6-3 and TRBJ2-2; TRBD2 matches at 11 bases. CDR1 MNHEY and CDR2 SVGEGT come from the germline V gene. This CDR3 comprises 14 residues. The J segment lost 6 bases and the V segment lost 6 bases, leaving 3 bases of the junction unmatched. CDR3 sequence: CASSELAGAGELFF. In nucleotides, the CDR3 is TGTGCCAGCAGCGAACTAGCGGGAGCCGGGGAGCTGTTTTTT.

The count of this clone is one. This chain connects TRBV11-2 to TRBJ2-7; the D gene is possibly TRBD1 (6 bases). V lost 3 bases and J lost 0, with 6 bases in between. CDR1 is SGHAT, CDR2 FQNNGV, per germline. This CDR3 has 13 amino acids. CDR3 loop: CASSLDSSYEQYF. CDR3 sequence (DNA): TGTGCCAGCAGCTTGGACAGCTCCTACGAGCAGTACTTC.

This clone showed up just once. The V call is TRBV18, the J call TRBJ1-4; D uncertain. Trimming cost V 8 bases and J 1 base, with 8 bases left between them. CDR3 size: 13 residues. Per germline, CDR1 KGHSH and CDR2 LQKENI. The CDR3 loop reads CASGEVTNEKLFF. CDR3 in DNA: TGTGCCAGCGGAGAAGTAACTAATGAAAAACTGTTTTTT.